This entry concerns a single T cell receptor (beta chain). This specimen belongs to a study of CD8 T cells in Susac syndrome. Whole-study context: Within the sequenced group of Susac syndrome patients, 5 or 6 showed active disease and eight were in remission. Patients with Susac syndrome, at blood draw, were therapy-naive, on corticosteroids, or on intravenous immunoglobulin alone.

The authors sequenced TCR beta from blood CD8+ and CD4+ T cells. Random hexamers were used to reverse transcribe 0.5 to 1 ug of RNA. MiXCR, applied by TCRdb to the immunoSEQ multiplex PCR reads, yields one record per CDR3 protein. The sample shows roughly 250,000 distinct CDR3 sequences, less than 96% of them seen only once. The clonotype originates from a human donor with Susac syndrome. The material sequenced was CD4+ T cells from PBMCs.

CDR3 bases: TGTGCCAGCAGCTTAGGGAGCAGGTTGAACACTGAAGCTTTCTTT. It is translated as CASSLGSRLNTEAFF. The chain couples TRBV7-2 to TRBJ1-1, with D unresolved. The CDR3 is made up of 15 amino acids. The V and J ends lost 1 base and 0 bases respectively, with 9 bases between them. The germline CDR1 and CDR2 sequences are SGHTA and FQGNSA.